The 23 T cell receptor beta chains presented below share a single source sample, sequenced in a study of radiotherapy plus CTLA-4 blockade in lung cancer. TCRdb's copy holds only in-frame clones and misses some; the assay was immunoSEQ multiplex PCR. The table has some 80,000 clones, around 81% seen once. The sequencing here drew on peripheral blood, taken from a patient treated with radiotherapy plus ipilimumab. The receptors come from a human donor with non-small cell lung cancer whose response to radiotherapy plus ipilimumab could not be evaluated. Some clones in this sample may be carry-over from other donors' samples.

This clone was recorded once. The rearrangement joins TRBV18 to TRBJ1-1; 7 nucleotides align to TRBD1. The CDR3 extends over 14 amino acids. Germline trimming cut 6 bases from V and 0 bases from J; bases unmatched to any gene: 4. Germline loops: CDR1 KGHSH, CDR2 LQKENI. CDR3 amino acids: CASSMGQLNTEAFF. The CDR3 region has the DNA TGTGCCAGCTCTATGGGACAGTTGAACACTGAAGCTTTCTTT.

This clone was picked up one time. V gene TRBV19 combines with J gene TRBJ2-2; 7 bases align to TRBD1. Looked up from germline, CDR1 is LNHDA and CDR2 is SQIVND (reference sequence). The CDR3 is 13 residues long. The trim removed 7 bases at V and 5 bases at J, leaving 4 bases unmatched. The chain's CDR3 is CASNPGGTGELFF. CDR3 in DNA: TGTGCCAGTAACCCAGGGGGAACCGGGGAGCTGTTTTTT.

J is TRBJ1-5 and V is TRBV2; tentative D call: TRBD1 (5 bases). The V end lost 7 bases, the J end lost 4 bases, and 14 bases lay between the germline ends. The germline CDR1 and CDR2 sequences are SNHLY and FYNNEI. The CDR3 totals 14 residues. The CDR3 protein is CASTREGGNQPQHF. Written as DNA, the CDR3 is TGTGCCAGCACCAGGGAGGGAGGGAATCAGCCCCAGCATTTT.

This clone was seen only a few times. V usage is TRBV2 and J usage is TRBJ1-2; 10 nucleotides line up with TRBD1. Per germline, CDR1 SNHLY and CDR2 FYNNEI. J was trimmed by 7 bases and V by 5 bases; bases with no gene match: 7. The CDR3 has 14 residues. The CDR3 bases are TGTGCCAGCAGTCGACAGGGGGCAACCGGTGGCTACACCTTC. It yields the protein CASSRQGATGGYTF.

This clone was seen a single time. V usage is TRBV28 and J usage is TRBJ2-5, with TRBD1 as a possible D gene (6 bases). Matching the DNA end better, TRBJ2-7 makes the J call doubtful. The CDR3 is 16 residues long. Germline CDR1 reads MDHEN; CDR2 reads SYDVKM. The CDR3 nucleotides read TGTGCCAGCAGTTTCCAGGGGACGTCAGTCTCCTACGAGCAGTACTTC. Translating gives CASSFQGTSVSYEQYF.

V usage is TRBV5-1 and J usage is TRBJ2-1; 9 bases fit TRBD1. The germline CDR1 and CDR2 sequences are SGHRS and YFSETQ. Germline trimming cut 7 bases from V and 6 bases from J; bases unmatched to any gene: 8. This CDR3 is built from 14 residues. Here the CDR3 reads CASRLGTGSNEQFF. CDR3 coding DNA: TGCGCCAGCCGCCTCGGGACAGGGAGCAATGAGCAGTTCTTC.

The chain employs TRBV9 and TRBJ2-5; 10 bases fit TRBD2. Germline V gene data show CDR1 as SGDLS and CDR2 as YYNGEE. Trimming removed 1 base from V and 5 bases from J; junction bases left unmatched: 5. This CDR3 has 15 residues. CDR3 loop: CASSVSGGARETQYF. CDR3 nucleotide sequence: TGTGCCAGCAGCGTAAGCGGGGGGGCGAGGGAGACCCAGTACTTC.

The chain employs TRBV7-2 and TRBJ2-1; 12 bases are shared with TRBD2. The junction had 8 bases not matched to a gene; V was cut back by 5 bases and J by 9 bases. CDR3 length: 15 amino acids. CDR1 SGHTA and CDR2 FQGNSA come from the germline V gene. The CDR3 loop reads CASSPSSGGAVEQFF. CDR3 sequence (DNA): TGTGCCAGCAGCCCCTCTAGCGGGGGGGCGGTTGAGCAGTTCTTC.

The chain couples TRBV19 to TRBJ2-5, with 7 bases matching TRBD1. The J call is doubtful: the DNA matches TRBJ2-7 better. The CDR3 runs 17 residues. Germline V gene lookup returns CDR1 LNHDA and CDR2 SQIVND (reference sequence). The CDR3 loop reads CASSIADRPRFGYEQYF. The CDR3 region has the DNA TGTGCCAGTAGTATCGCGGACAGGCCGAGGTTTGGCTACGAGCAGTACTTC.

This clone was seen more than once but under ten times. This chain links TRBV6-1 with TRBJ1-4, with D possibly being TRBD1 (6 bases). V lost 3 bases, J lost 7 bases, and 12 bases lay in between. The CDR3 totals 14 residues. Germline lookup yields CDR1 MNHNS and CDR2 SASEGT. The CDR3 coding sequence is TGTGCCAGCAGTGAGTGGGGGCAGAGTGAAAAACTGTTTTTT. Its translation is CASSEWGQSEKLFF.

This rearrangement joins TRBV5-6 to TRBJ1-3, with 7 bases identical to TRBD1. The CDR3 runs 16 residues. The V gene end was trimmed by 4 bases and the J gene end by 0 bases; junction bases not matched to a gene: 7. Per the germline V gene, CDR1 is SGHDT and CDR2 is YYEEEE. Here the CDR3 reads CASSIDRASSGNTIYF. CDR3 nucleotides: TGTGCCAGCAGCATCGACAGGGCGAGCTCTGGAAACACCATATATTTT.

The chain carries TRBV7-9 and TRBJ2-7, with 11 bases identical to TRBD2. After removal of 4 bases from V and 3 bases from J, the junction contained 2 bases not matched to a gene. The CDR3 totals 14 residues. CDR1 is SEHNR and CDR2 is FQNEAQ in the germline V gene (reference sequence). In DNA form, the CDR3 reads TGTGCCAGCAGCTCCGGGACTAGCGGCTACGAGCAGTACTTC. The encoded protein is CASSSGTSGYEQYF.

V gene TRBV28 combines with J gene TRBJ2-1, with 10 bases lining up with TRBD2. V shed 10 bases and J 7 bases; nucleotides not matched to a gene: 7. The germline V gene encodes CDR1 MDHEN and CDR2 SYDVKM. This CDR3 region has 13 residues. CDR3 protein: CATHWTSGNEQFF. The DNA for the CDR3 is TGTGCCACCCATTGGACTAGCGGAAATGAGCAGTTCTTC.

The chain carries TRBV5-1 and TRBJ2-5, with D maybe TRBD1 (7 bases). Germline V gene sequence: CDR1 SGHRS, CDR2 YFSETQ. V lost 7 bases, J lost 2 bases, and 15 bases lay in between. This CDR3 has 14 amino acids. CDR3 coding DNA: TGCGCCAGCGGAGCAGGGGGAGGTCAAGAGACCCAGTACTTC. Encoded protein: CASGAGGGQETQYF. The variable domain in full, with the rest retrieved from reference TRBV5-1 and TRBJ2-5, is KAGVTQTPRYLIKTRGQQVTLSCSPISGHRSVSWYQQTPGQGLQFLFEYFSETQRNKGNFPGRFSGRQFSNSRSEMNVSTLELGDSALYLCASGAGGGQETQYFGPGTRLLVL.

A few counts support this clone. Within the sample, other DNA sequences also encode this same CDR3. The CDR3 reads CASSSIRQALKQFF. CDR3 DNA sequence: TGTGCCAGCAGCTCTATTAGGCAGGCCCTAAAGCAGTTCTTC. This chain connects TRBV11-2 to TRBJ2-1; D is uncertain. Germline V lookup: CDR1 SGHAT, CDR2 FQNNGV. The CDR3 is 14 residues long. V lost 4 bases and J lost 11, with 18 bases in between.

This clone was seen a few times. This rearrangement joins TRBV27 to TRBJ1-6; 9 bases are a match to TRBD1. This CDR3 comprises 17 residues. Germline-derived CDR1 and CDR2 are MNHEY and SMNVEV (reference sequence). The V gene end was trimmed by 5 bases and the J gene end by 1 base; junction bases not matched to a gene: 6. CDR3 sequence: CASSPGQGRSYNSPLHF. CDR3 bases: TGTGCCAGCAGTCCTGGACAGGGGAGGTCCTATAATTCACCCCTCCACTTT.

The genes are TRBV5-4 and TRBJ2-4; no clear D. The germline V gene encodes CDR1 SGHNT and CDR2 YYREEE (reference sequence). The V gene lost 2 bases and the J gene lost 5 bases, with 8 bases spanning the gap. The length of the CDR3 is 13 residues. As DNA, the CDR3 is TGTGCCAGCAGCTTACCAACACAAAACATTCAGTACTTC. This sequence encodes CASSLPTQNIQYF.

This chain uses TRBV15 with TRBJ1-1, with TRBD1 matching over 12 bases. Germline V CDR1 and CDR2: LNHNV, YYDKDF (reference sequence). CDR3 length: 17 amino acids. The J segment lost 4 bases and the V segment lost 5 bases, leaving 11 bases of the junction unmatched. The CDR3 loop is CATSAPGQGARITEAFF. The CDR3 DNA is TGTGCCACCAGCGCCCCGGGACAGGGGGCTCGAATCACTGAAGCTTTCTTT. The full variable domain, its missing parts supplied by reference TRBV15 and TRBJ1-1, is DAMVIQNPRYQVTQFGKPVTLSCSQTLNHNVMYWYQQKSSQAPKLLFHYYDKDFNNEADTPDNFQSRRPNTSFCFLDIRSPGLGDTAMYLCATSAPGQGARITEAFFGQGTRLTVV.

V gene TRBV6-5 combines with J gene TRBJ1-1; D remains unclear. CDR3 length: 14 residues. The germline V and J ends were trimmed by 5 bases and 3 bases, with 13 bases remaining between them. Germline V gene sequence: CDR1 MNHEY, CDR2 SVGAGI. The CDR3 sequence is CASSVVQRDTEAFF. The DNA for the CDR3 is TGTGCCAGCAGTGTAGTCCAGCGAGACACTGAAGCTTTCTTT.

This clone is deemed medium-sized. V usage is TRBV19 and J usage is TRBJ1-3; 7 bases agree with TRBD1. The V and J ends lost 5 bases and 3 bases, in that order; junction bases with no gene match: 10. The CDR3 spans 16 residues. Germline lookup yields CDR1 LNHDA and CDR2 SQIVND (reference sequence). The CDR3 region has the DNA TGTGCCAGTAGTTTCTTACTAGGGGGCCGTGGAAACACCATATATTTT. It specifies CASSFLLGGRGNTIYF.

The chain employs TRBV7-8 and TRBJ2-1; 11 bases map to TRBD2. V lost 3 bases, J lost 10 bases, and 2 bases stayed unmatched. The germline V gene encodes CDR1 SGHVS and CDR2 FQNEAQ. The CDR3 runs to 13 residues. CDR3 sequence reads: CASSLRLAGEQFF. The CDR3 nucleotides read TGTGCCAGCAGCTTGAGACTAGCGGGGGAGCAGTTCTTC.

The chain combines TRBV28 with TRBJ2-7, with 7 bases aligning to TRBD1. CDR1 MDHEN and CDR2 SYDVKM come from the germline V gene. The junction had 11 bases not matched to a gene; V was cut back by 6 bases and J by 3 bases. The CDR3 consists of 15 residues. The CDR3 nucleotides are TGTGCCAGCAGCGATGGACAGGTTCGGGGCTACGAGCAGTACTTC. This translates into CASSDGQVRGYEQYF.

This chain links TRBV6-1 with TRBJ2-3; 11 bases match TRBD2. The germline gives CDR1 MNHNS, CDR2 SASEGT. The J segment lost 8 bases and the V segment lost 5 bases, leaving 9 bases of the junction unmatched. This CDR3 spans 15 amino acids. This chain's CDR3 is CASSSSGGLRGTQYF. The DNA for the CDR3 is TGTGCCAGCAGTTCTAGCGGGGGGCTACGGGGTACGCAGTATTTT.